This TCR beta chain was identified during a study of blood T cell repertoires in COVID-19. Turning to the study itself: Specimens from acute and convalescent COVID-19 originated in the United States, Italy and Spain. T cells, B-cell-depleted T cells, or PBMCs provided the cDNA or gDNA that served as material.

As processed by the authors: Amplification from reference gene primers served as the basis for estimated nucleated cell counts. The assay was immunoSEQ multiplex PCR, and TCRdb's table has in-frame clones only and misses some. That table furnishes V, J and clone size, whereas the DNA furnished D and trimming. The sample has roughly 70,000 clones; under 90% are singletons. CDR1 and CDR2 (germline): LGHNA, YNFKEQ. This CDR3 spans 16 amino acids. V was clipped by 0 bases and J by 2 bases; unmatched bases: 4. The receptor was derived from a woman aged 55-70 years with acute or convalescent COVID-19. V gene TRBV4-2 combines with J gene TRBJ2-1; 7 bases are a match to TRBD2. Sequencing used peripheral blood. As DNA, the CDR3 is TGTGCCAGCAGCCAAGATTCGGCGGGGGCCTACAATGAGCAGTTCTTC. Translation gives CASSQDSAGAYNEQFF.